These 15 T cell receptor beta chains were all obtained from the same sample, sequenced in a study of blood T cell repertoires in COVID-19. Sequenced by immunoSEQ multiplex PCR; TCRdb stores in-frame clones only, minus some. The data contain more than 350,000 clones, 88% of them singletons. Sample: PBMCs or T cells enriched from blood (not recorded which). Source of these receptors: a woman younger than 35 who had been exposed to COVID-19.

The J gene is TRBJ2-7, the V gene TRBV7-8; perhaps TRBD2 as D (5 bases). Deletions cut 4 bases from V and 11 bases from J, with 12 bases between. This CDR3 is 11 amino acids long. Germline V gene data show CDR1 as SGHVS and CDR2 as FQNEAQ. The chain's CDR3 is CASSSGFGEYF. The CDR3 bases are TGTGCCAGCAGCTCGGGATTCGGGGAGTACTTC.

The chain carries TRBV2 and TRBJ2-7, with 7 bases matching TRBD2. Trimming at V came to 6 bases and at J to 3 bases, leaving 2 bases not matched to a gene. Germline V lookup: CDR1 SNHLY, CDR2 FYNNEI. CDR3 length: 12 amino acids. DNA for the CDR3: TGTGCCAGCAGGGGGGACTACTACGAGCAGTACTTC. This gives the protein CASRGDYYEQYF. The full variable domain, with the rest looked up from reference TRBV2 and TRBJ2-7, is EPEVTQTPSHQVTQMGQEVILRCVPISNHLYFYWYRQILGQKVEFLVSFYNNEISEKSEIFDDQFSVERPDGSNFTLKIRSTKLEDSAMYFCASRGDYYEQYFGPGTRLTVT.

The V call is TRBV29-1, the J call TRBJ2-7, with TRBD2 matching over 11 bases. The germline CDR1 and CDR2 sequences are SQVTM and ANQGSEA. This CDR3 is 15 amino acids long. Losses at the gene ends were 2 bases for V and 1 base for J; bases not matched to a gene: 4. The CDR3 loop reads CSVESLAGGSYEQYF. The DNA for the CDR3 is TGCAGCGTTGAATCCCTAGCGGGGGGTTCCTACGAGCAGTACTTC.

Here the CDR3 DNA reads TGTGCCAGCAGCTTACGGAGAGATAGCAATCAGCCCCAGCATTTT. As protein: CASSLRRDSNQPQHF. The chain employs TRBV7-8 and TRBJ1-5; no definite D call. Looked up from germline, CDR1 is SGHVS and CDR2 is FQNEAQ. The CDR3 covers 15 residues. V lost 2 bases and J 0 bases, leaving 8 bases between the germline ends.

The chain links TRBV5-1 to TRBJ1-6, with a possible D match to TRBD1 (5 bases). This CDR3 contains 15 residues. The V end was cut by 0 bases, the J end by 10 bases, with 14 bases between. The germline V gene encodes CDR1 SGHRS and CDR2 YFSETQ. The CDR3 coding sequence is TGCGCCAGCAGCTTGGTTGGGCAGGGCAGATCACCCCTCCACTTT. Translated, it gives CASSLVGQGRSPLHF.

The J gene is TRBJ2-7, the V gene TRBV7-2; 11 bases fit TRBD2. This CDR3 comprises 17 residues. CDR1 is SGHTA, CDR2 FQGNSA, per germline. Trimming removed 5 bases from V and 6 bases from J; junction bases left unmatched: 15. The CDR3 here is CASSPDRTSGGRSEQYF. In DNA, the CDR3 is TGTGCCAGCAGCCCAGACCGAACTAGCGGGGGACGTTCCGAGCAGTACTTC.

This sequence joins TRBV18 and TRBJ1-3; D not resolved. The CDR3 spans 13 residues. V gave up 2 bases and J gave up 8 bases, with 10 bases separating them. Germline V gives CDR1 KGHSH, CDR2 LQKENI. The CDR3, as DNA: TGTGCCAGCTCACCAGGGAGATCGGACACCATATATTTT. Its protein product is CASSPGRSDTIYF. Drawing the rest from reference TRBV18 and TRBJ1-3, the complete variable domain is NAGVMQNPRHLVRRRGQEARLRCSPMKGHSHVYWYRQLPEEGLKFMVYLQKENIIDESGMPKERFSAEFPKEGPSILRIQQVVRGDSAAYFCASSPGRSDTIYFGEGSWLTVV.

The CDR3 region has the DNA TGTGCCAGCAGCGCCCGGGGAGGAAACACCATATATTTT. This codes for CASSARGGNTIYF. This sequence joins TRBV5-5 and TRBJ1-3; D remains ambiguous. The germline V gene has CDR1 SGHKS and CDR2 YYEKEE (reference sequence). The CDR3 spans 13 residues. Trimming took off 4 bases at V and 4 bases at J, with 9 bases between the two ends.

The V call is TRBV7-9, the J call TRBJ1-1; maybe TRBD1 (6 bases). CDR3 size: 17 residues. Trimming pared 1 base from V and 0 bases from J, leaving 15 bases between. From germline, CDR1 is SEHNR and CDR2 FQNEAQ (reference sequence). The CDR3 nucleotides read TGTGCCAGCAGCTTAGTGGGGACGCAGGGGCTGAACACTGAAGCTTTCTTT. Encoded protein: CASSLVGTQGLNTEAFF.

The rearrangement uses TRBV19 and TRBJ2-7; TRBD2 might be the D (7 bases). Trimming left V 5 bases short and J 4 bases short, with 12 bases between. The germline V gene encodes CDR1 LNHDA and CDR2 SQIVND (reference sequence). The CDR3 is 13 residues long. CDR3 DNA: TGTGCCAGTAGTTCAGGGAGGGGGTACGAGCAGTACTTC. This gives the protein CASSSGRGYEQYF.

V is TRBV11-3 and J is TRBJ2-1; 9 nucleotides align to TRBD2. CDR1 and CDR2 (germline): SGHNT, YENEEA. CDR3 length: 15 residues. The junction had 5 bases not matched to a gene; V was cut back by 1 base and J by 7 bases. This CDR3 reads CASSLGRGGWNEQFF. The CDR3 nucleotides are TGTGCCAGCAGCTTAGGGCGGGGGGGCTGGAATGAGCAGTTCTTC.

This clone showed up just a few times. The V and J genes are TRBV6-1 and TRBJ1-5; 7 bases align to TRBD1. The CDR3 is 14 residues long. Germline trimming cut 1 base from V and 10 bases from J; bases unmatched to any gene: 7. Looked up from germline, CDR1 is MNHNS and CDR2 is SASEGT. The CDR3 region has the DNA TGTGCCAGCAGTGAAGGGGGGACAGCGGGCCCCCAGCATTTT. It translates to CASSEGGTAGPQHF.

The V call is TRBV7-9, the J call TRBJ1-2; perhaps TRBD1 as D (5 bases). Trimming stripped 1 base from V and 4 bases from J, with 10 bases between. This CDR3 has 14 amino acids. Germline CDR1 SEHNR, CDR2 FQNEAQ (reference sequence). CDR3 nucleotides: TGTGCCAGCAGCTTAGGGGGGGGACCCTATGGCTACACCTTC. Amino acids: CASSLGGGPYGYTF.

J is TRBJ1-3 and V is TRBV2, with TRBD1 as a possible D gene (6 bases). This CDR3 is built from 13 residues. The V and J ends lost 6 bases and 2 bases respectively, with 8 bases between them. From germline, CDR1 is SNHLY and CDR2 FYNNEI. The CDR3 DNA reads TGTGCCAGCAGGACAGGCCCTGGAAACACCATATATTTT. Translation: CASRTGPGNTIYF.

This clone was detected a few times. This chain joins TRBV5-1 and TRBJ2-1; 7 bases line up with TRBD2. This CDR3 is built from 16 residues. The germline gives CDR1 SGHRS, CDR2 YFSETQ. V shed 7 bases and J 8 bases; nucleotides not matched to a gene: 18. The CDR3 DNA reads as TGCGCCAGCTATGGGGTAGAAGCGGGATACCTGGATGAGCAGTTCTTC. It translates to CASYGVEAGYLDEQFF.